The 2 T cell receptor beta chains below were found in one sample sequenced in a study of Ad26.COV2.S vaccination and SARS-CoV-2 variants. TCRdb's copy holds only in-frame clones and misses some; the assay was immunoSEQ multiplex PCR. The table records hundreds of thousands of clones, 89% of them present only once. Stated treatment: 15 to 20 received Ad26.COV2.S at low or high dose, single or two shots; a few received placebo; per-sample allocation not given. Day 63 after the first injection of vaccine or placebo was the sampling time. The sequenced sample was peripheral blood, obtained in a trial of Ad26.COV2.S vaccine versus placebo. These receptors all stem from a person aged 18 to 65 who received the Ad26.COV2.S COVID-19 vaccine or a placebo.

The rearrangement uses TRBV15 and TRBJ2-7, with TRBD1 matching 10 bases. This CDR3 region has 16 residues. V dropped 0 bases and J dropped 4; count of bases not matched to a gene: 6. Germline lookup yields CDR1 LNHNV and CDR2 YYDKDF (reference sequence). The CDR3 bases are TGTGCCACCAGCAGAGATCGGAGGACAGGGGGGTACGAGCAGTACTTC. Encoded protein: CATSRDRRTGGYEQYF.

The chain joins TRBV19 to TRBJ2-7; D is tentatively TRBD1 or TRBD2 (5 bases each). The germline V gene encodes CDR1 LNHDA and CDR2 SQIVND (reference sequence). Deletions cut 5 bases from V and 5 bases from J, with 19 bases between. The CDR3 contains 15 residues. The CDR3 spells CASSQRGASLDEQYF. Here the CDR3 DNA reads TGTGCCAGTAGTCAACGAGGGGCCTCTCTTGACGAGCAGTACTTC.